The T cell receptor beta chain described here comes from a study of blood T cell repertoires in COVID-19. Study at large: T cells, B-cell-depleted T cells, or PBMCs provided the cDNA or gDNA that served as material.

CDR3 size: 12 residues. Germline-derived CDR1 and CDR2 are DFQATT and SNEGSKA (reference sequence). Trimming shortened V by 3 bases and J by 4 bases, and 6 bases separated the two germline ends. Original data processing: Reference gene primer amplification in the assay estimated nucleated cell counts. Sequencing used immunoSEQ multiplex PCR; TCRdb keeps in-frame clones, though not all of them. V, J and clone size are taken as reported in that table, and D and trimming were inferred from the DNA itself. Of around 160,000 clones in the sample, about nine tenths were seen once. People in the exposed group encountered a COVID-19 case within 2 weeks before entering the study.

The genes are TRBV20-1 and TRBJ2-2; perhaps TRBD2 as D (5 bases). The source material was PBMCs or T cells enriched from blood (not recorded which). The receptor comes from a woman in her forties who had been exposed to COVID-19. The CDR3 region is CSASAGTGELFF. In DNA form, the CDR3 reads TGCAGTGCTAGTGCGGGCACCGGGGAGCTGTTTTTT.